A single sample is the source of the 28 T cell receptor beta chains below, sequenced in a study of cytomegalovirus exposure and HLA in healthy donors. Vbeta (60) and Jbeta (13) primers were used in the PCR. Libraries were prepared by immunoSEQ multiplex PCR; TCRdb keeps only in-frame clonotypes and omits some of them. The repertoire consists of about 100,000 clones, with approximately 70% occurring once and the leading ten covering more than 4.5%. What was sequenced was PBMCs. These receptors all stem from a woman aged 18-29 years in good health and CMV-seropositive.

This clone was counted only a few times. This chain links TRBV29-1 with TRBJ2-1; D not resolved. The CDR3 runs to 10 residues. Germline assignment: CDR1 SQVTM and CDR2 ANQGSEA. V was pared by 7 bases and J by 4 bases, with 5 bases between. As DNA, the CDR3 is TGCAGCGGTAGATACAATGAGCAGTTCTTC. Amino acid sequence: CSGRYNEQFF.

The chain employs TRBV10-1 and TRBJ2-1, with 12 bases fitting TRBD1. This CDR3 comprises 16 residues. V dropped 1 base and J dropped 9; count of bases not matched to a gene: 7. Germline loops: CDR1 WNHNN, CDR2 SYGVQD (reference sequence). As DNA, the CDR3 is TGCGCCAGCAGTGAGTGGGGACAGGGGGCGCAGGTTGAGCAGTTCTTC. Protein sequence: CASSEWGQGAQVEQFF.

Comment on this clone: Other DNA sequences from this sample encode an identical CDR3 as well. This sequence joins TRBV19 and TRBJ1-1, with D possibly TRBD1 on 6 matching bases. Looked up from germline, CDR1 is LNHDA and CDR2 is SQIVND (reference sequence). The CDR3 loop spans 15 amino acids. The V end was cut by 0 bases, the J end by 2 bases, with 10 bases between. CDR3 sequence (DNA): TGTGCCAGTAGTATAGACGGCAGGGGCAACACTGAAGCTTTCTTT. Protein: CASSIDGRGNTEAFF. The whole variable domain, remainder taken from reference TRBV19 and TRBJ1-1, is DGGITQSPKYLFRKEGQNVTLSCEQNLNHDAMYWYRQDPGQGLRLIYYSQIVNDFQKGDIAEGYSVSREKKESFPLTVTSAQKNPTAFYLCASSIDGRGNTEAFFGQGTRLTVV.

The chain recombines TRBV6-5 with TRBJ2-7; 8 bases align to TRBD2. Looked up from germline, CDR1 is MNHEY and CDR2 is SVGAGI. Trimming removed 6 bases from V and 3 bases from J; junction bases left unmatched: 7. CDR3 length: 14 amino acids. Here the CDR3 DNA reads TGTGCCAGCAGACATGAGCGGGAGTACTACGAGCAGTACTTC. Amino acids: CASRHEREYYEQYF.

The V and J genes are TRBV7-2 and TRBJ2-1; 7 bases map to TRBD2. The CDR3 is made up of 16 amino acids. Looked up from germline, CDR1 is SGHTA and CDR2 is FQGNSA. Losses at the gene ends were 1 base for V and 7 bases for J; bases not matched to a gene: 10. The CDR3 DNA follows: TGTGCCAGCAGCTTAGTAGGACTAGTTGTTGGGAATGAGCAGTTCTTC. This translates into CASSLVGLVVGNEQFF.

The V call is TRBV5-1, the J call TRBJ2-7; 9 nucleotides agree with TRBD1. CDR3 length: 13 amino acids. V shed 5 bases, J shed 4 bases, and the junction held 4 bases outside the gene matches. Germline V lookup: CDR1 SGHRS, CDR2 YFSETQ. The CDR3 DNA is TGCGCCAGCAGGCAGGGACAGGGTTACGAGCAGTACTTC. Protein product: CASRQGQGYEQYF.

The chain is built from TRBV29-1 and TRBJ1-2; 8 bases map to TRBD1. Unmatched junction bases numbered 4, after V lost 4 bases and J lost 3 bases. Germline V gives CDR1 SQVTM, CDR2 ANQGSEA. The CDR3 contains 13 residues. In DNA, the CDR3 is TGCAGCGTTGCGCAGGGGGCTGACTATGGCTACACCTTC. Its protein is CSVAQGADYGYTF.

The J gene is TRBJ2-2, the V gene TRBV28, with TRBD2 matching 8 bases. V trimming: 7 bases; J trimming: 2 bases; junction bases outside the gene matches: 6. Per germline, CDR1 MDHEN and CDR2 SYDVKM. CDR3 size: 15 residues. CDR3 residues: CASTSGTRNTGELFF. The CDR3 bases are TGTGCCAGCACCTCCGGGACTAGAAACACCGGGGAGCTGTTTTTT.

V usage is TRBV29-1 and J usage is TRBJ1-3; D perhaps matches TRBD1 (6 bases). V gave up 4 bases and J gave up 3 bases, with 13 bases separating them. The CDR3 is made up of 14 amino acids. Germline assignment: CDR1 SQVTM and CDR2 ANQGSEA. The CDR3 spells CSVGQGNFGNTIYF. The CDR3 region has the DNA TGCAGCGTTGGGCAGGGGAATTTTGGAAACACCATATATTTT.

This chain uses TRBV14 with TRBJ2-7; D gene unclear. Germline CDR1 is SGHDN and CDR2 is FVKESK. There are 14 residues in the CDR3. V dropped 2 bases and J dropped 3 bases, with 11 bases sitting between them. The CDR3 here is CASSQHQNSYEQYF. The CDR3 nucleotides are TGTGCCAGCAGCCAACATCAAAACAGCTACGAGCAGTACTTC.

The chain has TRBV7-6 and TRBJ2-7, with 9 bases that match TRBD2. Trimming took 5 bases from V and 2 from J; bases not matched to a gene: 7. There are 15 residues in the CDR3. Germline V CDR1 and CDR2: SGHVS, FNYEAQ. Here the CDR3 DNA reads TGTGCCAGCAGCATATTGACTAGCGGAACCTACGAGCAGTACTTC. Its translation is CASSILTSGTYEQYF.

The DNA for the CDR3 is TGTGCCAGCAGCTTGGGGCGGGTTGGCTACACCTTC. As protein: CASSLGRVGYTF. J is TRBJ1-2 and V is TRBV5-5; D remains unclear. The CDR3 runs 12 residues. V lost 0 bases, J lost 7 bases, and 7 bases lay in between. Germline V gene lookup returns CDR1 SGHKS and CDR2 YYEKEE (reference sequence). The full variable domain, rest sourced from reference TRBV5-5 and TRBJ1-2, is DAGVTQSPTHLIKTRGQQVTLRCSPISGHKSVSWYQQVLGQGPQFIFQYYEKEERGRGNFPDRFSARQFPNYSSELNVNALLLGDSALYLCASSLGRVGYTFGSGTRLTVV.

The J gene is TRBJ2-5, the V gene TRBV7-2; 7 bases match TRBD1. The last part of the DNA fits TRBJ2-7 better; the J call may be wrong. The CDR3 spans 18 residues. Germline lookup yields CDR1 SGHTA and CDR2 FQGNSA. The CDR3 loop reads CASSLGPGGQSTIYEQYF. In DNA, the CDR3 is TGTGCCAGCAGCTTAGGTCCAGGGGGACAATCGACGATCTACGAGCAGTACTTC.

The chain employs TRBV4-1 and TRBJ1-1; unclear D gene. Germline loops: CDR1 MGHRA, CDR2 YSYEKL. The CDR3 spans 18 residues. Trimming took off 0 bases at V and 7 bases at J, with 24 bases between the two ends. CDR3 sequence reads: CASSQDKVVGGPLLEAFF. The CDR3 DNA is TGCGCCAGCAGCCAAGATAAGGTCGTAGGAGGGCCCCTCCTTGAAGCTTTCTTT.

The CDR3 is CASSPAGTGNEKLFF. The CDR3 nucleotides read TGCGCCAGCAGCCCGGCCGGGACAGGGAATGAAAAACTGTTTTTT. V gene TRBV4-1 combines with J gene TRBJ1-4; 9 bases are a match to TRBD1. Germline assignment: CDR1 MGHRA and CDR2 YSYEKL. V trimming: 4 bases; J trimming: 5 bases; junction bases outside the gene matches: 5. The CDR3 spans 15 residues.

J is TRBJ2-7 and V is TRBV5-4, with 10 bases matching TRBD1. This CDR3 is 15 amino acids long. CDR1 is SGHNT, CDR2 YYREEE, per germline (reference sequence). V gave up 4 bases and J gave up 1 base; unmatched junction bases: 5. Written as DNA, the CDR3 is TGTGCCAGCAGCCCGGGACAGGGGTATTCCTACGAGCAGTACTTC. This codes for CASSPGQGYSYEQYF.

The genes are TRBV30 and TRBJ1-3; 7 bases are a match to TRBD1. V shed 4 bases and J 5 bases; nucleotides not matched to a gene: 14. CDR1 is GTSNPN, CDR2 SVGIG, per germline (reference sequence). The length of the CDR3 is 16 residues. The CDR3 loop is CAWTKSGGLFRNTIYF. As DNA, the CDR3 is TGTGCCTGGACTAAATCAGGGGGATTGTTTAGAAACACCATATATTTT. The full variable domain, its missing parts supplied by reference TRBV30 and TRBJ1-3, is SQTIHQWPATLVQPVGSPLSLECTVEGTSNPNLYWYRQAAGRGLQLLFYSVGIGQISSEVPQNLSASRPQDRQFILSSKKLLLSDSGFYLCAWTKSGGLFRNTIYFGEGSWLTVV.

The rearrangement links TRBV28 to TRBJ2-1; D may be TRBD2 (8 bases). Per germline, CDR1 MDHEN and CDR2 SYDVKM. V lost 1 base, J lost 2 bases, and 21 bases lay in between. This CDR3 is 19 amino acids long. CDR3 loop: CASSLYRGAGVGPYNEQFF. CDR3 nucleotide sequence: TGTGCCAGCAGTTTATACAGGGGAGCGGGGGTGGGGCCCTACAATGAGCAGTTCTTC.

The chain recombines TRBV2 with TRBJ2-3; tentatively, D is TRBD2 (7 bases). The CDR3 has 15 amino acids. The germline V and J ends were trimmed by 3 bases and 1 base, with 11 bases remaining between them. The V gene's germline CDR1 is SNHLY and CDR2 FYNNEI. CDR3 residues: CASSDRGGGTDTQYF. The CDR3 DNA is TGTGCCAGCAGTGACAGGGGAGGGGGCACAGATACGCAGTATTTT.

The chain recombines TRBV30 with TRBJ2-3; D perhaps matches TRBD2 (5 bases). V shed 2 bases and J shed 0 bases, with 9 bases lying between them. The CDR3 extends over 14 amino acids. Germline V gene sequence: CDR1 GTSNPN, CDR2 SVGIG (reference sequence). The CDR3 DNA sequence: TGTGCCTGGAGTTGGCGGGCTAGCACAGATACGCAGTATTTT. Translation gives CAWSWRASTDTQYF.

This clone was seen only a few times. The V call is TRBV7-9, the J call TRBJ1-1, with 7 bases identical to TRBD1. The V segment lost 1 base and the J segment 5 bases; nucleotides outside the gene matches: 7. The CDR3 runs to 15 residues. CDR1 is SEHNR and CDR2 is FQNEAQ in the germline V gene (reference sequence). The chain's CDR3 is CASSLETGAGTEAFF. The CDR3 nucleotides read TGTGCCAGCAGCTTAGAAACAGGGGCGGGGACTGAAGCTTTCTTT.

The CDR3 sequence is CASSFGDRGKAFF. In DNA form, the CDR3 reads TGTGCCAGCAGTTTCGGGGACAGGGGAAAAGCTTTCTTT. The V and J genes are TRBV27 and TRBJ1-1; 10 nucleotides agree with TRBD1. Germline values: CDR1 MNHEY, CDR2 SMNVEV (reference sequence). The V segment lost 3 bases and the J segment 9 bases; nucleotides outside the gene matches: 4. The CDR3 covers 13 residues.

The V and J genes are TRBV29-1 and TRBJ2-5; possible D gene TRBD2, 6 bases. The J call may be in error: the DNA end matches TRBJ2-7 better. The CDR3 runs to 14 residues. Per germline, CDR1 SQVTM and CDR2 ANQGSEA. The CDR3 DNA reads as TGCAGCGTGCGAGATAGGGGAGGAAGCCACGAGCAGTACTTC. Protein product: CSVRDRGGSHEQYF.

This clone was counted a single time. The chain has TRBV15 and TRBJ2-1; TRBD2 is a possible D gene (7 bases). V was trimmed by 5 bases and J by 0 bases, leaving 17 bases between them. Per germline, CDR1 LNHNV and CDR2 YYDKDF (reference sequence). CDR3 length: 17 residues. For the CDR3, the DNA is TGTGCCACCAGCCCTCGAGGAAGGGGGGGCTCCTACAATGAGCAGTTCTTC. Translated, it gives CATSPRGRGGSYNEQFF. Combining the CDR3 with reference TRBV15 and TRBJ2-1 gives the whole variable domain DAMVIQNPRYQVTQFGKPVTLSCSQTLNHNVMYWYQQKSSQAPKLLFHYYDKDFNNEADTPDNFQSRRPNTSFCFLDIRSPGLGDTAMYLCATSPRGRGGSYNEQFFGPGTRLTVL.

This clone was counted only a few times. The CDR3 DNA reads as TGCGCCAGCAGCCAAGATGGTCCCTCTAGCCCCTACGAGCAGTACTTC. It yields the protein CASSQDGPSSPYEQYF. The J gene is TRBJ2-7, the V gene TRBV4-3, with D perhaps TRBD2 (5 bases). This CDR3 has 16 amino acids. The V gene's germline CDR1 is LGHNA and CDR2 YSLEER. Trimming left V 0 bases short and J 2 bases short, with 14 bases between.

The rearrangement joins TRBV7-6 to TRBJ2-5, with 7 bases aligning to TRBD1. Germline CDR1 SGHVS, CDR2 FNYEAQ. Trimming took 5 bases from V and 5 from J; bases not matched to a gene: 8. This CDR3 is 14 amino acids long. The CDR3 sequence: CASSLGQNRETQYF. CDR3 DNA: TGTGCCAGCAGCCTGGGACAGAATAGGGAGACCCAGTACTTC. Full variable domain (missing parts from reference TRBV7-6 and TRBJ2-5): GAGVSQSPRYKVTKRGQDVALRCDPISGHVSLYWYRQALGQGPEFLTYFNYEAQQDKSGLPNDRFSAERPEGSISTLTIQRTEQRDSAMYRCASSLGQNRETQYFGPGTRLLVL.

The J gene is TRBJ2-7, the V gene TRBV7-3, with TRBD2 matching over 8 bases. The CDR3 has 18 residues. In germline, CDR1 is SGHTA, CDR2 FQGTGA. V was pared by 2 bases and J by 2 bases, with 14 bases of the junction left unmatched. DNA for the CDR3: TGTGCCAGCAGCTTACGGTCTGGCGGGAGGACCCAAGCCTACGAGCAGTACTTC. Residues: CASSLRSGGRTQAYEQYF.

The chain uses TRBV18 and TRBJ2-7, with 7 nucleotides matching TRBD2. Germline CDR1 reads KGHSH; CDR2 reads LQKENI. J lost 3 bases, V lost 0 bases, and 8 bases had no gene match. The CDR3 contains 16 residues. The CDR3 reads CASSPPGLRENYEQYF. CDR3 in DNA: TGTGCCAGCTCACCACCCGGGCTGCGGGAGAACTACGAGCAGTACTTC.